The 16 T cell receptor beta chains presented below share a single source sample, sequenced in a study of radiotherapy plus CTLA-4 blockade in lung cancer. Only in-frame clones appear in the TCRdb table, and some are missing; sequencing was by immunoSEQ multiplex PCR. The sample consists of 90,000 to 100,000 clones, roughly 88% of them appearing once. Source: peripheral blood, taken from a patient treated with radiotherapy plus ipilimumab. These receptors came from a human donor with non-small cell lung cancer that progressed on radiotherapy plus ipilimumab.

This rearrangement joins TRBV11-2 to TRBJ2-2; TRBD2 aligns across 9 bases. Germline assignment: CDR1 SGHAT and CDR2 FQNNGV. This CDR3 contains 15 residues. Unmatched junction bases numbered 5, after V lost 4 bases and J lost 5 bases. The CDR3 loop is CASSSGTSRTGELFF. The CDR3 nucleotides read TGTGCCAGCAGCTCTGGGACTAGCAGGACCGGGGAGCTGTTTTTT. The whole variable domain, remainder taken from reference TRBV11-2 and TRBJ2-2, is EAGVAQSPRYKIIEKRQSVAFWCNPISGHATLYWYQQILGQGPKLLIQFQNNGVVDDSQLPKDRFSAERLKGVDSTLKIQPAKLEDSAVYLCASSSGTSRTGELFFGEGSRLTVL.

This chain joins TRBV5-1 and TRBJ2-6; TRBD1 or TRBD2 may be the D gene (5 bases each). The CDR3 extends over 17 amino acids. Per the germline V gene, CDR1 is SGHRS and CDR2 is YFSETQ. With 3 bases removed from V and 3 bases from J, the gap between germline ends came to 16 bases. CDR3 nucleotide sequence: TGCGCCAGCAGCTCGGTCGGGGTGGGGGATGGGGCCAACGTCCTGACTTTC. This codes for CASSSVGVGDGANVLTF.

This chain joins TRBV29-1 and TRBJ2-1; D is uncertain. The CDR3 is made up of 15 amino acids. CDR1 and CDR2 (germline): SQVTM, ANQGSEA. V was clipped by 2 bases and J by 4 bases, with 15 bases between them. CDR3 loop: CSVELGPPRYNEQFF. In DNA form, the CDR3 reads TGCAGCGTTGAACTCGGGCCCCCTAGGTACAATGAGCAGTTCTTC.

The rearrangement joins TRBV7-8 to TRBJ2-2; D is unresolved. Germline CDR1 and CDR2: SGHVS and FQNEAQ. The V and J ends lost 3 bases and 2 bases respectively, with 7 bases between them. This CDR3 has 14 amino acids. CDR3 DNA sequence: TGTGCCAGCAGCTTGCGTCAAAACACCGGGGAGCTGTTTTTT. Protein: CASSLRQNTGELFF.

V usage is TRBV19 and J usage is TRBJ2-2; D call uncertain. Trimming shortened V by 5 bases and J by 2 bases, and 15 bases separated the two germline ends. This CDR3 spans 16 amino acids. Germline lookup yields CDR1 LNHDA and CDR2 SQIVND (reference sequence). The CDR3 bases are TGTGCCAGTAGTGTTCGGTCCGTGGCAAACACCGGGGAGCTGTTTTTT. Translation: CASSVRSVANTGELFF.

The chain couples TRBV7-8 to TRBJ2-2, with a possible D match to TRBD2 (6 bases). Germline V gene sequence: CDR1 SGHVS, CDR2 FQNEAQ. The CDR3 consists of 15 residues. Trimming pared 1 base from V and 4 bases from J, leaving 10 bases between. This CDR3 is CASSLGRGGTGELFF. The CDR3 coding sequence is TGTGCCAGCAGCTTAGGGAGGGGCGGCACCGGGGAGCTGTTTTTT.

This clone was observed a single time. This chain connects TRBV4-2 to TRBJ1-5, with D possibly being TRBD1 (6 bases). Per the germline V gene, CDR1 is LGHNA and CDR2 is YNFKEQ. This CDR3 spans 15 amino acids. V was shortened by 4 bases and J by 6 bases, with 16 bases between the two germline ends. CDR3 in amino acids: CASSPFRQVPQPQHF. DNA for the CDR3: TGTGCCAGCAGCCCCTTTCGACAGGTGCCTCAGCCCCAGCATTTT.

The chain couples TRBV15 to TRBJ1-1; the match to TRBD1 covers 8 bases. The germline gives CDR1 LNHNV, CDR2 YYDKDF (reference sequence). V was pared by 5 bases and J by 3 bases, with 8 bases of the junction left unmatched. The CDR3 totals 15 residues. As DNA, the CDR3 is TGTGCCACCAGCCATCGGACAGGGTGGGACACTGAAGCTTTCTTT. Translated, it gives CATSHRTGWDTEAFF.

This chain links TRBV13 with TRBJ1-1; a weak D match, TRBD1 (5 bases). The CDR3 sequence is 14 residues long. Trimming stripped 5 bases from V and 1 base from J, with 11 bases between. The germline V gene has CDR1 PRHDT and CDR2 FYEKMQ (reference sequence). CDR3 DNA sequence: TGTGCCAGCAGCCAAATGGGGGGGAACACTGAAGCTTTCTTT. Protein product: CASSQMGGNTEAFF.

This clone has only one observation. The chain combines TRBV4-1 with TRBJ2-5; 8 bases fit TRBD1. CDR1 is MGHRA and CDR2 is YSYEKL in the germline V gene. The CDR3 is made up of 15 amino acids. After removal of 4 bases from V and 2 bases from J, the junction contained 6 bases not matched to a gene. For the CDR3, the DNA is TGCGCCAGCAGCCGTCGACAGGGGTGGCAAGAGACCCAGTACTTC. It encodes CASSRRQGWQETQYF.

V is TRBV2 and J is TRBJ1-1, with D maybe TRBD1 (6 bases). Germline CDR1 and CDR2: SNHLY and FYNNEI. V lost 6 bases to trimming and J lost 8 bases, with 13 bases between them. This CDR3 has 12 amino acids. CDR3 amino acids: CASSEGETEAFF. As DNA, the CDR3 is TGTGCCAGCAGCGAGGGGGAGACGGAAGCTTTCTTT.

V usage is TRBV19 and J usage is TRBJ2-5, with D unclear. Germline V gene lookup returns CDR1 LNHDA and CDR2 SQIVND (reference sequence). Deletions cut 6 bases from V and 5 bases from J, with 13 bases between. This CDR3 is 13 amino acids long. The CDR3 reads CASSYTHWETQYF. The DNA of the CDR3 is TGTGCCAGTAGCTACACTCACTGGGAGACCCAGTACTTC.

The rearrangement joins TRBV5-1 to TRBJ2-1; 12 bases agree with TRBD2. The germline CDR1 and CDR2 sequences are SGHRS and YFSETQ. V lost 0 bases, J lost 8 bases, and 6 bases stayed unmatched. This CDR3 has 16 residues. The CDR3 here is CASSLGLAGVRDEQFF. CDR3 in DNA: TGCGCCAGCAGCTTGGGACTAGCGGGAGTACGCGATGAGCAGTTCTTC.

In DNA form, the CDR3 reads TGTGCCAGCAGACCCCATACAGGGAAACTCTATCCCTACGAGCAGTACTTC. Translating it yields CASRPHTGKLYPYEQYF. The gene calls are TRBV27 and TRBJ2-7; possibly TRBD1 for D (6 bases). The V end was cut by 6 bases, the J end by 2 bases, with 23 bases between. Germline V gene data show CDR1 as MNHEY and CDR2 as SMNVEV (reference sequence). The CDR3 totals 17 residues.

The genes are TRBV18 and TRBJ2-7; perhaps TRBD2 as D (5 bases). V was clipped by 4 bases and J by 3 bases, with 7 bases between them. The CDR3 consists of 12 residues. The germline CDR1 and CDR2 sequences are KGHSH and LQKENI. CDR3 amino acids: CASSLRDYEQYF. For the CDR3, the DNA is TGTGCCAGCTCACTCCGGGACTACGAGCAGTACTTC.

The chain carries TRBV11-2 and TRBJ2-5; D unclear. The DNA end lines up better with TRBJ2-7; the J call may be wrong. CDR1 and CDR2 (germline): SGHAT, FQNNGV. CDR3 length: 13 residues. CDR3 region: CASSLDNSYEQYF. The DNA for the CDR3 is TGTGCCAGCAGCTTAGATAACTCCTACGAGCAGTACTTC.